This T cell receptor beta chain originates from a study of shared clonotypes between healthy human individuals. For the study at large: Aged 18 to 49, the donors were a couple of women and a few men. Findings and limits, study-wide: Across subsets, estimated richness was generally greater for naive than for memory populations. Non-shared clonotypes showed lower generation probabilities than clonotypes common to all four donors.

The count of this clone is one. The antigen is unknown. The method was immunoSEQ multiplex PCR; TCRdb's version includes in-frame clones alone and lacks a portion of them. This sample carries around 980,000 clones, approximately 80% of them seen once, and the ten largest clones take around 0.6%. The CDR3 has 15 amino acids. CDR1 and CDR2 (germline): SGHVS, FQNEAQ. Trimming took 1 base from V and 4 from J, leaving 13 bases between them. Source material: memory CD4+ T cells from PBMCs. Regarding subset: CD45RA-negative fraction. The TCR was taken from a man between 18 and 35 years old in good health. Some clones in this sample may be carry-over from other donors' samples. This chain joins TRBV7-8 and TRBJ1-1; D perhaps matches TRBD1 (5 bases). CDR3 loop: CASSLGRGVGTEAFF. CDR3 nucleotides: TGTGCCAGCAGCTTAGGACGGGGCGTAGGCACTGAAGCTTTCTTT.